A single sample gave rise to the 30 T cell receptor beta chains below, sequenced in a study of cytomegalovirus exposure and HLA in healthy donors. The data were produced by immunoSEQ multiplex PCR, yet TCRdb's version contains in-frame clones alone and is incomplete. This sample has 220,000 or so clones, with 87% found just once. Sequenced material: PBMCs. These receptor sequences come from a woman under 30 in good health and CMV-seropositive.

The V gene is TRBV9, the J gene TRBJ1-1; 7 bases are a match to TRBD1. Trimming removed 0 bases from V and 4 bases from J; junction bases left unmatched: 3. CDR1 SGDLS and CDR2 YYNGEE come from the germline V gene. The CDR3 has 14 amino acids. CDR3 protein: CASSVEGGLTEAFF. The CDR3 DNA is TGTGCCAGCAGCGTAGAAGGGGGCCTCACTGAAGCTTTCTTT.

The CDR3 DNA follows: TGTGCCAGCAGCTTGGCGGGGGTACGGGAGACCCAGTACTTC. Encoded protein: CASSLAGVRETQYF. The rearrangement joins TRBV5-4 to TRBJ2-5; D perhaps matches TRBD2 (6 bases). The CDR3 spans 14 residues. With 0 bases removed from V and 5 bases from J, the gap between germline ends came to 11 bases. The germline gives CDR1 SGHNT, CDR2 YYREEE (reference sequence).

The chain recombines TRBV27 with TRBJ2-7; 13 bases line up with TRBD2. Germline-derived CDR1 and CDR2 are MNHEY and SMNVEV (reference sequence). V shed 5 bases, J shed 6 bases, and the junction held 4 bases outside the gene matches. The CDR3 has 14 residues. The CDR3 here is CASSRRLAGGEQYF. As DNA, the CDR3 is TGTGCCAGCAGTCGCCGACTAGCGGGAGGCGAGCAGTACTTC.

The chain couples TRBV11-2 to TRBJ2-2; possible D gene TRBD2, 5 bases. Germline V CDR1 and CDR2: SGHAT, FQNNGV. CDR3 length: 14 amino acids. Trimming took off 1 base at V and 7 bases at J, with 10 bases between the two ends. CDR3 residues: CASSLADGGGELFF. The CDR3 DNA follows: TGTGCCAGCAGCTTAGCTGATGGAGGCGGGGAGCTGTTTTTT.

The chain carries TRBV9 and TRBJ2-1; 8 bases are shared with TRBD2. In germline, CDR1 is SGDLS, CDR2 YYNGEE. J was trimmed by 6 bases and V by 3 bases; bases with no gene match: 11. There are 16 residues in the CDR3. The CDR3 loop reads CASSARSGRMSNEQFF. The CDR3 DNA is TGTGCCAGCAGCGCGAGGAGCGGGAGAATGAGCAATGAGCAGTTCTTC.

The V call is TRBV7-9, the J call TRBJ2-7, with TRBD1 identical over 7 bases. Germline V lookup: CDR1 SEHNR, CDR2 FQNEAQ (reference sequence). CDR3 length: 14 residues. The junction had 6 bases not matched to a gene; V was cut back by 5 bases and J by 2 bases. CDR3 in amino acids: CASSPIGTAYEQYF. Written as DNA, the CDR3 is TGTGCCAGCAGCCCGATCGGGACAGCCTACGAGCAGTACTTC.

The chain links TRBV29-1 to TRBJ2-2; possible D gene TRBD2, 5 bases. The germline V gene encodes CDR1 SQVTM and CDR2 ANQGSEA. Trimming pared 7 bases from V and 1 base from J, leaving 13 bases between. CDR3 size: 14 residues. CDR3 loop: CSAQMAGNTGELFF. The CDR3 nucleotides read TGCAGCGCCCAGATGGCGGGGAACACCGGGGAGCTGTTTTTT.

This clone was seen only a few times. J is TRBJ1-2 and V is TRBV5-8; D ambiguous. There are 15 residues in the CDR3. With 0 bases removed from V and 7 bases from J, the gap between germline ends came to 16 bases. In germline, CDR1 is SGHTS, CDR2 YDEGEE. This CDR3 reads CASSLARTGVGGYTF. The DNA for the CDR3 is TGTGCCAGCAGCTTGGCCCGGACCGGGGTGGGTGGCTACACCTTC. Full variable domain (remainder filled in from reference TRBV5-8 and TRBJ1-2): EAGVTQSPTHLIKTRGQQATLRCSPISGHTSVYWYQQALGLGLQFLLWYDEGEERNRGNFPPRFSGRQFPNYSSELNVNALELEDSALYLCASSLARTGVGGYTFGSGTRLTVV.

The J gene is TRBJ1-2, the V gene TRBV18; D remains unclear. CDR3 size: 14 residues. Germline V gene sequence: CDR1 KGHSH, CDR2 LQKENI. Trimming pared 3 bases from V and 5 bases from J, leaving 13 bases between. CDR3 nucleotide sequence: TGTGCCAGCTCACCGGGAGGGTCTATTTATGGCTACACCTTC. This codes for CASSPGGSIYGYTF. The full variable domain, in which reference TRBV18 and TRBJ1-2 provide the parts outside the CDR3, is NAGVMQNPRHLVRRRGQEARLRCSPMKGHSHVYWYRQLPEEGLKFMVYLQKENIIDESGMPKERFSAEFPKEGPSILRIQQVVRGDSAAYFCASSPGGSIYGYTFGSGTRLTVV.

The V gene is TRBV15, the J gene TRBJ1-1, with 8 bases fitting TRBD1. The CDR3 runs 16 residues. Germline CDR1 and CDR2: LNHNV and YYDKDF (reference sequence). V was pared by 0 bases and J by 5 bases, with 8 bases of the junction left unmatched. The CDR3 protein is CATSRDLDRGKTEAFF. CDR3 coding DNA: TGTGCCACCAGCAGAGATCTAGACAGGGGCAAAACTGAAGCTTTCTTT.

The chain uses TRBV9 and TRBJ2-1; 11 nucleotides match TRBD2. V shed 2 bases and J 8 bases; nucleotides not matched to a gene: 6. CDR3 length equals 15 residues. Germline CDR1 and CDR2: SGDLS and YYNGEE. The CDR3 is CASSVSGRAIYEQFF. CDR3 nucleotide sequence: TGTGCCAGCAGCGTTAGCGGGAGGGCCATATATGAGCAGTTCTTC.

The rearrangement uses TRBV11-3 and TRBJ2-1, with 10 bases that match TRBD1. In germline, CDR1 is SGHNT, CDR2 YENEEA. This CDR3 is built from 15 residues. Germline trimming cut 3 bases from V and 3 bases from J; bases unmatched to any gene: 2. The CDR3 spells CASSLRTGGYNEQFF. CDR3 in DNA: TGTGCCAGCAGCTTGCGGACAGGGGGCTACAATGAGCAGTTCTTC.

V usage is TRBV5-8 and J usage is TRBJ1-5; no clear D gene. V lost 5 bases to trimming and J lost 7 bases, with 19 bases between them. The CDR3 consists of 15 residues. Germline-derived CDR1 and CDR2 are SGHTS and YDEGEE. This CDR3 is CASRTRLQILQPQHF. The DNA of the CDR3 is TGTGCCAGCAGAACCCGCTTACAGATACTCCAGCCCCAGCATTTT.

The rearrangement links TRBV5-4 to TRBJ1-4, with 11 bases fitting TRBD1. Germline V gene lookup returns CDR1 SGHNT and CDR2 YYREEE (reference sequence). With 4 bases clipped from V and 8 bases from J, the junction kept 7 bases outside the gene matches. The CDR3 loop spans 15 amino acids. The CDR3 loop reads CASSQAGQGDEKLFF. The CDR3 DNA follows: TGTGCCAGCAGCCAGGCGGGACAGGGGGACGAAAAACTGTTTTTT.

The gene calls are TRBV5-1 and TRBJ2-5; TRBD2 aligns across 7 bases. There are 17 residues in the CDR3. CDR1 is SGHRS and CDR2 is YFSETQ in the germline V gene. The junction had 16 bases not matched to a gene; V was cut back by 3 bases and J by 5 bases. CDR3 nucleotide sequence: TGCGCCAGCAGCTCGGCGGGAGAGGGGTCTGTTGGGGAGACCCAGTACTTC. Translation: CASSSAGEGSVGETQYF.

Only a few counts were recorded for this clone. The CDR3 region has the DNA TGCGCCAGCAGAACTCCGGGACTAGTCGTAAATGAGCAGTTCTTC. Its protein product is CASRTPGLVVNEQFF. The chain is built from TRBV10-2 and TRBJ2-1; 8 bases map to TRBD2. The J segment lost 7 bases and the V segment lost 6 bases, leaving 11 bases of the junction unmatched. Germline V gene sequence: CDR1 WSHSY, CDR2 SAAADI. The CDR3 is 15 residues long.

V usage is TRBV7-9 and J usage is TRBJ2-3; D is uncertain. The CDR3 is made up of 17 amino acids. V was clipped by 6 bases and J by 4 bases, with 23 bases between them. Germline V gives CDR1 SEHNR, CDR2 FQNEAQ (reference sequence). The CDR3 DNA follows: TGTGCCAGCAGACCCACAGCTTCAACCCCGTTGGCAGATACGCAGTATTTT. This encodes CASRPTASTPLADTQYF.

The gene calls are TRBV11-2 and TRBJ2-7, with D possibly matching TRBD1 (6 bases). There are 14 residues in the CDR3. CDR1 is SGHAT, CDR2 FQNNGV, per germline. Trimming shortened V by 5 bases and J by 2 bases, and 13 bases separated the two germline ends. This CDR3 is CASSPTTGTYEQYF. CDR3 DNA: TGTGCCAGCAGCCCCACGACAGGCACCTACGAGCAGTACTTC.

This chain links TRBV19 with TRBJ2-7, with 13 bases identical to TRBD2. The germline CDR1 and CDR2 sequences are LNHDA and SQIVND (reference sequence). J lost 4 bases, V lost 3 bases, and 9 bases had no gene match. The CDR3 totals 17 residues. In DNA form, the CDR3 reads TGTGCCAGTAGTATCATAGGACTAGCGGGAGCTTGGTACGAGCAGTACTTC. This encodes CASSIIGLAGAWYEQYF. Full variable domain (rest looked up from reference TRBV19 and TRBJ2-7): DGGITQSPKYLFRKEGQNVTLSCEQNLNHDAMYWYRQDPGQGLRLIYYSQIVNDFQKGDIAEGYSVSREKKESFPLTVTSAQKNPTAFYLCASSIIGLAGAWYEQYFGPGTRLTVT.

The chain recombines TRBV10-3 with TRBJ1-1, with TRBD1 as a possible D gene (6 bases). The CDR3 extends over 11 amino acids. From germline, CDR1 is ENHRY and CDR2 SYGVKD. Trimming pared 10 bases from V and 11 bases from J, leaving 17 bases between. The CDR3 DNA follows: TGTGCCACCGCCACCGGGACAACGGCTTTCTTT. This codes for CATATGTTAFF.

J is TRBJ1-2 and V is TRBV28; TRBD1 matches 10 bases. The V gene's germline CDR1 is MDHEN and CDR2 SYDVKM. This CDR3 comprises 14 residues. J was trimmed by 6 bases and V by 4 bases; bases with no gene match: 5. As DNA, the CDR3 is TGTGCCAGCAGTTCTCCAGGACAGGGGGATGGCTACACCTTC. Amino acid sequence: CASSSPGQGDGYTF.

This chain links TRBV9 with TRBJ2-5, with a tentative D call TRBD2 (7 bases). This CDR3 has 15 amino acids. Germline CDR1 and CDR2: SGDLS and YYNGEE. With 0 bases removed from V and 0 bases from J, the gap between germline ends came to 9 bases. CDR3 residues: CASSVEGGDQETQYF. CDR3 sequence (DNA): TGTGCCAGCAGCGTAGAGGGGGGGGACCAAGAGACCCAGTACTTC. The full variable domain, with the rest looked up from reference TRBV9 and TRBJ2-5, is DSGVTQTPKHLITATGQRVTLRCSPRSGDLSVYWYQQSLDQGLQFLIQYYNGEERAKGNILERFSAQQFPDLHSELNLSSLELGDSALYFCASSVEGGDQETQYFGPGTRLLVL.

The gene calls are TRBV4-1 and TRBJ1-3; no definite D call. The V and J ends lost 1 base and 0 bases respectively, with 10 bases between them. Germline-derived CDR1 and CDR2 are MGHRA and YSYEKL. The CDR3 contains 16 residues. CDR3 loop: CASSQATRGSGNTIYF. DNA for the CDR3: TGCGCCAGCAGCCAAGCGACCCGGGGCTCTGGAAACACCATATATTTT.

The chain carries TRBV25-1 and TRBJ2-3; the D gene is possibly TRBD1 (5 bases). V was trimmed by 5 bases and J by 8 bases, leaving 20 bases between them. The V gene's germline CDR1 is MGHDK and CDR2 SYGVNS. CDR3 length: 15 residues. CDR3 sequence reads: CASSRLTGAEGTQYF. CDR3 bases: TGTGCCAGCAGTAGGTTAACAGGCGCCGAAGGTACGCAGTATTTT.

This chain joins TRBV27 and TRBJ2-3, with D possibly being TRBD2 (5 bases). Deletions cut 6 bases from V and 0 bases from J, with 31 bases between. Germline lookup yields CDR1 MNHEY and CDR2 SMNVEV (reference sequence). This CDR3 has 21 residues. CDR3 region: CASSPAPFKRRKRASTDTQYF. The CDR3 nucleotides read TGTGCCAGCAGCCCCGCCCCATTCAAGCGGAGAAAACGGGCTAGCACAGATACGCAGTATTTT.

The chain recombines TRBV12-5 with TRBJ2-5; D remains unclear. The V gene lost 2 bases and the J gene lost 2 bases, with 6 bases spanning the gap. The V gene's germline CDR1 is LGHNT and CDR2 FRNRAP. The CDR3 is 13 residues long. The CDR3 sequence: CASGLLAQETQYF. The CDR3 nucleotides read TGTGCTAGTGGTTTGCTGGCACAAGAGACCCAGTACTTC.

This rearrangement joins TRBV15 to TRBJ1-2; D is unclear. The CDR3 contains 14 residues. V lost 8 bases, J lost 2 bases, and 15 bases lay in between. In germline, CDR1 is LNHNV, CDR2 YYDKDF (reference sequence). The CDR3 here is CATRLDLPNYGYTF. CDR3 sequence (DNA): TGTGCCACCCGCCTTGACTTGCCGAACTATGGCTACACCTTC. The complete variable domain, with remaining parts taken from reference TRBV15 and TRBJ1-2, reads DAMVIQNPRYQVTQFGKPVTLSCSQTLNHNVMYWYQQKSSQAPKLLFHYYDKDFNNEADTPDNFQSRRPNTSFCFLDIRSPGLGDTAMYLCATRLDLPNYGYTFGSGTRLTVV.

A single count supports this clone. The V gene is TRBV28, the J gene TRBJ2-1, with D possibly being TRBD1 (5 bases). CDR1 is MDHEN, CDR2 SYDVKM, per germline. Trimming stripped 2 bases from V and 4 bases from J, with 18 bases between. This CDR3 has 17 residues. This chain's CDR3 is CASSLTATGTPYNEQFF. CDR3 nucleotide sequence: TGTGCCAGCAGTTTAACGGCTACAGGAACACCTTACAATGAGCAGTTCTTC.

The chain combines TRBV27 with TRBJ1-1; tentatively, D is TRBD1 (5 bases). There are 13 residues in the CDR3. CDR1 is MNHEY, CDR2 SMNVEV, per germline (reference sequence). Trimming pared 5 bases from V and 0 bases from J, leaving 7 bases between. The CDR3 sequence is CASSPTVNTEAFF. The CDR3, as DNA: TGTGCCAGCAGTCCGACAGTGAACACTGAAGCTTTCTTT.

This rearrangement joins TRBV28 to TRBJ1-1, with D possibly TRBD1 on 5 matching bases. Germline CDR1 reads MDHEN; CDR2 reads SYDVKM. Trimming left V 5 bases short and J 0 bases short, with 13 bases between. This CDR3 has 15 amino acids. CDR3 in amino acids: CASSQAGGLNTEAFF. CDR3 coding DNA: TGTGCCAGCAGTCAGGCCGGGGGTCTGAACACTGAAGCTTTCTTT. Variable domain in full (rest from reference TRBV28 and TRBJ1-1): DVKVTQSSRYLVKRTGEKVFLECVQDMDHENMFWYRQDPGLGLRLIYFSYDVKMKEKGDIPEGYSVSREKKERFSLILESASTNQTSMYLCASSQAGGLNTEAFFGQGTRLTVV.